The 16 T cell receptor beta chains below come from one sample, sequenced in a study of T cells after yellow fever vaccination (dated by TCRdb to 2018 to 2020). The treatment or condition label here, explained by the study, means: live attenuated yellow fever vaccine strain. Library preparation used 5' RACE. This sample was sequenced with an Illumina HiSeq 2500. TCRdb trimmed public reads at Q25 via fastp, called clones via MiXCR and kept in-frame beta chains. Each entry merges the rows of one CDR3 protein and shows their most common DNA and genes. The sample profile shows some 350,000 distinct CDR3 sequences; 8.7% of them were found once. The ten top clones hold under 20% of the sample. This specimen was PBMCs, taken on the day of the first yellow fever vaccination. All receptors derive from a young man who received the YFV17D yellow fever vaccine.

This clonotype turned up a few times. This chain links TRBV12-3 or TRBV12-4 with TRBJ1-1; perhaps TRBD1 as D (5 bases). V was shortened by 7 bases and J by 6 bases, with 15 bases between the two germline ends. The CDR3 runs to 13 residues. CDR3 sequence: CASTWGVRAEAFF. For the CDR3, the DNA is TGTGCCAGCACCTGGGGGGTTAGGGCTGAAGCTTTCTTT.

In nucleotides, the CDR3 is TGTGCCAGCAGCGCCCAAACGGGGTACGAGCAGTACTTC. As protein: CASSAQTGYEQYF. This chain connects TRBV11-1 to TRBJ2-7, with TRBD2 as a possible D gene (5 bases). Germline V gives CDR1 SGHAT, CDR2 FQDESV (reference sequence). The V end was cut by 5 bases, the J end by 4 bases, with 12 bases between. The CDR3 runs 13 residues.

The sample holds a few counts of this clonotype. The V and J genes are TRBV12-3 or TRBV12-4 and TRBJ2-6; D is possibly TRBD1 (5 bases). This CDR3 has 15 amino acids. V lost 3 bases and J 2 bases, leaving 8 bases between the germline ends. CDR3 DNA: TGTGCCAGCAGTTTTATAGGGGCTGGGGCCAACGTCCTGACTTTC. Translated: CASSFIGAGANVLTF.

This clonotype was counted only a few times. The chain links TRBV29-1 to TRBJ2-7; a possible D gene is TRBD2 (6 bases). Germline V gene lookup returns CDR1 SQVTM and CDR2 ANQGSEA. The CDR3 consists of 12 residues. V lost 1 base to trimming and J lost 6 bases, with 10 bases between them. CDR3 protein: CSVEGGGLEQYF. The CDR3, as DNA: TGCAGCGTTGAAGGAGGAGGGCTCGAGCAGTACTTC.

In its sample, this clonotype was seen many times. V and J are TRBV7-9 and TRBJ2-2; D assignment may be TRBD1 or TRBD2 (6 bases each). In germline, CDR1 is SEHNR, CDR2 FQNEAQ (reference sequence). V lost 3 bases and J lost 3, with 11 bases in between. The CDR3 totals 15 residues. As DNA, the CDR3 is TGTGCCAGCAGCTTTCGGGGGCGCGACACCGGGGAGCTGTTTTTT. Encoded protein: CASSFRGRDTGELFF.

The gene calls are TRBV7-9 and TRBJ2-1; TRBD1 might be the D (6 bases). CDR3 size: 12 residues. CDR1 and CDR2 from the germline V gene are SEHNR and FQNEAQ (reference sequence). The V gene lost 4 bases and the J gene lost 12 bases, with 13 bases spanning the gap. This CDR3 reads CASSYGQSGQFF. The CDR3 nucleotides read TGTGCCAGCAGCTATGGACAGAGCGGGCAGTTCTTC.

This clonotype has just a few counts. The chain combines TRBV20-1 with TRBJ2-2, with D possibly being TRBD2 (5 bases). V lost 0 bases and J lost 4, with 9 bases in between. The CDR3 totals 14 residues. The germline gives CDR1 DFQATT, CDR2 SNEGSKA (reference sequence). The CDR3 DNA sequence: TGCAGTGCTAGAGATCGGGATAGCACCGGGGAGCTGTTTTTT. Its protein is CSARDRDSTGELFF.

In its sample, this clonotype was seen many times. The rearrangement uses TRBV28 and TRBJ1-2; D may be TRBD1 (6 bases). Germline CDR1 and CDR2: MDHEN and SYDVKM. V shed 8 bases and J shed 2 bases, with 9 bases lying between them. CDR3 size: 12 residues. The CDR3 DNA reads TGTGCCAGCGAAGACAGGAACTATGGCTACACCTTC. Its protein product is CASEDRNYGYTF.

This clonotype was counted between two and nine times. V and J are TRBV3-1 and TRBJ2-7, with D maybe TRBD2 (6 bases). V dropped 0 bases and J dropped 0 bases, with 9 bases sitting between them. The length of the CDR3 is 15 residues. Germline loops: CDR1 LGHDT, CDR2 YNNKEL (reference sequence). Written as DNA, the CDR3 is TGTGCCAGCAGCCAAGACCCGGGGGACTCCTACGAGCAGTACTTC. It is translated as CASSQDPGDSYEQYF.

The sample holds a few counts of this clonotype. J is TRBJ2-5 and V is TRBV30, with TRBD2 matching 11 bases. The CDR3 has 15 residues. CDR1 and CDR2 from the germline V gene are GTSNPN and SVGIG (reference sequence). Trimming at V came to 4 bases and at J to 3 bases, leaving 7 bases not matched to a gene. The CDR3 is CAWTGKTSGEETQYF. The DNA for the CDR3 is TGTGCCTGGACCGGAAAGACTAGCGGGGAAGAGACCCAGTACTTC.

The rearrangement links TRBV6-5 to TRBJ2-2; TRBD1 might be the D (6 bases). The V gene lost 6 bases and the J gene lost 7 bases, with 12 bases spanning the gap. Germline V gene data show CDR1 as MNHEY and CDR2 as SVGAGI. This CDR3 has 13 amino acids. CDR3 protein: CASRQGGNGELFF. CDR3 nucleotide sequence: TGTGCCAGCAGACAGGGTGGTAACGGGGAGCTGTTTTTT.

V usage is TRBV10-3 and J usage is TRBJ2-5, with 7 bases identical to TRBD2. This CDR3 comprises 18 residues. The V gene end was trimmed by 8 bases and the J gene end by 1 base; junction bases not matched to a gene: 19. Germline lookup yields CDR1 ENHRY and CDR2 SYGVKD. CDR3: CAIYRGMGGSFFQETQYF. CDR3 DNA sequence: TGTGCCATCTATAGGGGAATGGGGGGGAGTTTTTTCCAAGAGACCCAGTACTTC.

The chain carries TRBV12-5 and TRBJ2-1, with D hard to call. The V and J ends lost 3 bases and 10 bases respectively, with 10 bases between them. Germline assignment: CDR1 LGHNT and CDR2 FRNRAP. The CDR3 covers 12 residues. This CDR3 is CASGLEPGEQFF. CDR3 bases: TGTGCTAGTGGTTTAGAACCCGGGGAGCAGTTCTTC.

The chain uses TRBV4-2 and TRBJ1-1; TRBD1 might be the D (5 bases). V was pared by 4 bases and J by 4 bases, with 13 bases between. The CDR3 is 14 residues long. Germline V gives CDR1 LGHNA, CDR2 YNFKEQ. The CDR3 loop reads CASSPEGRGTEAFF. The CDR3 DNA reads TGTGCCAGCAGCCCCGAGGGGCGAGGCACTGAAGCTTTCTTT.

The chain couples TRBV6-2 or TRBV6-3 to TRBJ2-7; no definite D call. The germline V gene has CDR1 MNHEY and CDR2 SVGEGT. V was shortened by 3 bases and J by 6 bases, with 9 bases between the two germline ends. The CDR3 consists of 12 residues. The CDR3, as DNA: TGTGCCAGCAGTTATCGGGCCGCCGAGCAGTACTTC. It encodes CASSYRAAEQYF.

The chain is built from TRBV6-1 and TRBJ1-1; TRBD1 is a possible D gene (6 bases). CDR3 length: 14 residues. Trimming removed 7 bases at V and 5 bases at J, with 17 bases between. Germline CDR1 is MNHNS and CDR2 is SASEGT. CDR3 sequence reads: CASTLRGGKTEAFF. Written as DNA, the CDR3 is TGTGCCAGCACCCTGAGGGGGGGAAAGACTGAAGCTTTCTTT.